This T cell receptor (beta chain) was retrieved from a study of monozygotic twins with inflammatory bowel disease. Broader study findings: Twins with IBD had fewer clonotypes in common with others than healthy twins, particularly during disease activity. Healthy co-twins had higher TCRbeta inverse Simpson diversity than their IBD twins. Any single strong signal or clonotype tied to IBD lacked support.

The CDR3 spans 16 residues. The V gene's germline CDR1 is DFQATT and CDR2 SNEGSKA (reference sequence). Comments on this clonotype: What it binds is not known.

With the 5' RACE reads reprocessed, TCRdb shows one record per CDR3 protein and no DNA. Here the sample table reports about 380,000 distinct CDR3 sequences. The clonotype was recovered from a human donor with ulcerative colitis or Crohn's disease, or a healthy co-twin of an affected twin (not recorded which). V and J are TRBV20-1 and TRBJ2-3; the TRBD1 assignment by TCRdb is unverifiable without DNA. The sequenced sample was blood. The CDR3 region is CSASARGQARTDTQYF.